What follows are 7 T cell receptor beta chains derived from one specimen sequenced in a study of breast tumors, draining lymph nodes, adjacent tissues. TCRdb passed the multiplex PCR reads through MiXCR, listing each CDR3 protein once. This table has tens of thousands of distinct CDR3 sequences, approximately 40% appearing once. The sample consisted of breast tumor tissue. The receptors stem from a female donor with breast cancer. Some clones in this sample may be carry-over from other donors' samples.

CDR3 sequence reads: CASSLGGKQFF. CDR3 nucleotide sequence: TGTGCCAGCAGCTTGGGAGGGAAGCAGTTTTTT. The gene calls are TRBV6-5 and TRBJ1-4; unclear D gene. CDR3 length equals 11 residues. Trimming shortened V by 6 bases and J by 16 bases, and 15 bases separated the two germline ends. CDR1 is MNHEY and CDR2 is SVGAGI in the germline V gene.

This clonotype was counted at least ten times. This CDR3 reads CASSLVASGRAYEQYF. For the CDR3, the DNA is TGCGCCAGCAGCTTGGTAGCTAGCGGGAGGGCCTACGAGCAGTACTTC. V and J are TRBV5-1 and TRBJ2-7; 12 positions match TRBD2. The CDR3 runs to 16 residues. Germline V gene data show CDR1 as SGHRS and CDR2 as YFSETQ. Losses at the gene ends were 0 bases for V and 2 bases for J; bases not matched to a gene: 3.

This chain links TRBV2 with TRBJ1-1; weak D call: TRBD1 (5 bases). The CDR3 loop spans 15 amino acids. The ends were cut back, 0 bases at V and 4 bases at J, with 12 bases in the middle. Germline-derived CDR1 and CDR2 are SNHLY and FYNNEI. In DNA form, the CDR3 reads TGTGCCAGCAGTGAAGCGAGGGGTTTAGGCACTGAAGCTTTCTTT. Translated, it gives CASSEARGLGTEAFF.

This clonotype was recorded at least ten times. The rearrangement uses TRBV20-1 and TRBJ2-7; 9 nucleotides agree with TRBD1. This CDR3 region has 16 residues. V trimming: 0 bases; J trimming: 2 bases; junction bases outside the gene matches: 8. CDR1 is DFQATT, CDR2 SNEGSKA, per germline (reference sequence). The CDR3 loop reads CSARDWRTGATYEQYF. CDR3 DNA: TGCAGTGCTAGAGATTGGCGGACAGGGGCCACCTACGAGCAGTACTTC.

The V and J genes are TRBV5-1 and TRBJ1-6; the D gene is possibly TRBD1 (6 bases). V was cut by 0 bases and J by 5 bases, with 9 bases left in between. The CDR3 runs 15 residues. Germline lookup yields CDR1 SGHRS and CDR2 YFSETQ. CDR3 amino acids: CASSLEGGNNSPLHF. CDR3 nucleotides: TGCGCCAGCAGCTTGGAGGGGGGGAATAATTCACCCCTCCACTTT.

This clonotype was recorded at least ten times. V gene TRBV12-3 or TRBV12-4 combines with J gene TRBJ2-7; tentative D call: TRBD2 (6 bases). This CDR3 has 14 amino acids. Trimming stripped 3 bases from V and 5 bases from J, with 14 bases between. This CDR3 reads CASSFTGEAHEQYF. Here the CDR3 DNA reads TGTGCCAGCAGTTTCACCGGGGAGGCCCACGAGCAGTACTTC.

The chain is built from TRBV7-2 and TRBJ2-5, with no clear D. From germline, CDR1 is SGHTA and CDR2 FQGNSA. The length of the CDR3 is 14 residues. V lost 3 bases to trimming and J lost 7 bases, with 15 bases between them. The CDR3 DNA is TGTGCCAGCAGCTTGGTCGGGTGGGTCGGGACCCAGTACTTC. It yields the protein CASSLVGWVGTQYF.